The T cell receptor beta chain described here comes from a study of control samples from healthy donors and cancer patients. This clone appeared a single time. Profiling relied on immunoSEQ multiplex PCR, and the TCRdb table lists in-frame clones only, not all of them. The repertoire holds 160,000 or so clones, with 96% as singletons. Sequencing was done on a sample of blood. The sequence was collected from a woman aged 30 to 39 in good health.

DNA of the CDR3: TGTGCCAGCACCCCTGGGGGGGCTAGCACAGATACGCAGTATTTT. Amino acids: CASTPGGASTDTQYF. The V and J genes are TRBV5-5 and TRBJ2-3, with D maybe TRBD2 (7 bases). This CDR3 is 15 amino acids long. CDR1 SGHKS and CDR2 YYEKEE come from the germline V gene (reference sequence). V gave up 6 bases and J gave up 0 bases, with 14 bases separating them.